This TCR beta chain was recorded in a study of vaccination and CD4 T cells after COVID-19. On the study more broadly: Overlapping peptides of the spike proteins of SARS-CoV-2, HCoV-NL63, HCoV-OC43 and HCoV-229E were used for cell stimulation. Broader study findings: Analysis of convalescent patients found that 304 of 307 vaccine-specific clones were spike mono-reactive.

Cultured CD4+ T cells had their DNA profiled by the Oncomine TCR Beta short-read assay. Extraction of genomic DNA was performed on cultured CD4+ T cells. TCRdb reprocessed the PCR reads with MiXCR, giving one entry per CDR3 protein. There are some 20,000 distinct CDR3 sequences in the sample; about 40% occur only once, and 2.5% to 3% lies in the top ten. The sample's treatment: approximately nine-day PBMC culture with coronavirus spike peptide pools or control peptides (ViraFEST assay). ViraFEST expanded antigen-specific T cells with peptide pools, then sequenced TCRs. This clonotype was counted between two and nine times. Its antigen is not identified. V was pared by 3 bases and J by 4 bases, with 14 bases between. The germline gives CDR1 MNHEY, CDR2 SMNVEV (reference sequence). The CDR3 totals 15 residues.

The sequence was obtained from a human donor who had recovered from COVID-19. This rearrangement joins TRBV27 to TRBJ2-3; tentatively, D is TRBD1 (6 bases). Sequencing used CD4+ T cells from blood, cultured in vitro, obtained after SARS-CoV-2 vaccination. The CDR3 DNA follows: TGTGCCAGCAGTTTGACGGGCAGGGGATCAGATACGCAGTATTTT. It is translated as CASSLTGRGSDTQYF.